This is a list of T cell receptor beta chains from one sample in a study of regulatory T cells in long-lasting Graves disease. MiXCR, run by TCRdb on the multiplex PCR reads, gives a single entry per CDR3 protein. Found here are roughly 440,000 distinct CDR3 sequences, about a sixth of them singletons; the top ten hold under 30%. The data were also submitted as part of a second study, on T cells in Graves' hyperthyroidism and ophthalmopathy.

The sequencing here drew on peripheral blood mononuclear cells (PBMCs), taken at new diagnosis, from a patient treated with antithyroid drugs. The receptor source for this set is a woman between 18 and 29 years old with Graves disease. Both conserved end residues are part of each CDR3. D genes are given only for firm matches. Clone size, where shown, is once, few, many, or a class for clones that have expanded.

CDR3nt: TGTGCCAGCAGTTTTGACAGGGTGAACTATGGCTACACCTTC
CDR3aa: CASSFDRVNYGYTF
v_gene: TRBV27
d_gene: TRBD1
abundance: .
j_gene: TRBJ1-2

CDR3nt: TGTGCCATCAGTGAGAGGGGTAGCGGGAGTGGCGAGCAGTACTTC
CDR3aa: CAISERGSGSGEQYF
v_gene: TRBV10-3
d_gene: TRBD2
abundance: .
j_gene: TRBJ2-7

CDR3nt: TGTGCCAGCTTGGGCCAGCCCCCGAAGGCAGATACGCAGTATTTT
CDR3aa: CASLGQPPKADTQYF
v_gene: TRBV6-1
d_gene: .
abundance: few
j_gene: TRBJ2-3

CDR3nt: TGTGCCAGCAGCCAAGTTCAGGGGGGGCACGAGCAGTACTTC
CDR3aa: CASSQVQGGHEQYF
v_gene: TRBV3-1
d_gene: .
abundance: many
j_gene: TRBJ2-7

CDR3nt: TGTGCCAGCAGCGAGAGCGGGGCCAATCAGCCCCAGCATTTT
CDR3aa: CASSESGANQPQHF
v_gene: TRBV28
d_gene: .
abundance: few
j_gene: TRBJ1-5

CDR3nt: TGTGCCACGAGAGGGCAGTGGGGTTACAATGAGCAGTTCTTC
CDR3aa: CATRGQWGYNEQFF
v_gene: TRBV6-1
d_gene: .
abundance: many
j_gene: TRBJ2-1

CDR3nt: TGTGCCAGCTCACCCTCCTCTCCCAATCAGCCCCAGCATTTT
CDR3aa: CASSPSSPNQPQHF
v_gene: TRBV18
d_gene: .
abundance: many
j_gene: TRBJ1-5

CDR3nt: TGTGCCAGCAGTTTTGGAGCAGCCTACGAGCAGTACTTC
CDR3aa: CASSFGAAYEQYF
v_gene: TRBV28
d_gene: .
abundance: many
j_gene: TRBJ2-7

CDR3nt: TGTGCCAGCAGCGTAGTTGCGCGAACTAGCTTAAATACGCAGTATTTT
CDR3aa: CASSVVARTSLNTQYF
v_gene: TRBV9
d_gene: .
abundance: few
j_gene: TRBJ2-3

CDR3nt: TGTGCCAGCAGTTCAGAGAACACTGAAGCTTTCTTT
CDR3aa: CASSSENTEAFF
v_gene: TRBV12-3/TRBV12-4
d_gene: .
abundance: many
j_gene: TRBJ1-1

CDR3nt: TGTGCCAGCAGCCCAGGACAGGCTCTCCTCGAGCAGTACTTC
CDR3aa: CASSPGQALLEQYF
v_gene: TRBV12-3/TRBV12-4
d_gene: TRBD1
abundance: many
j_gene: TRBJ2-7

CDR3nt: TGTGCCAGCAGCTTAGGACAGGGGGCGTACGAGCAGTACTTC
CDR3aa: CASSLGQGAYEQYF
v_gene: TRBV7-2
d_gene: TRBD1
abundance: many
j_gene: TRBJ2-7

CDR3nt: TGCGCCAGCAGCCAACCACAGGGCCACTATGGCTACACCTTC
CDR3aa: CASSQPQGHYGYTF
v_gene: TRBV4-1
d_gene: .
abundance: .
j_gene: TRBJ1-2

CDR3nt: TGTGCCAGCAGCTTAGACCGTACGGACGAGCAGTACTTC
CDR3aa: CASSLDRTDEQYF
v_gene: TRBV7-2
d_gene: .
abundance: many
j_gene: TRBJ2-7

CDR3nt: TGCGCCAGCAGCTTGGCTAGGGAGCGGGAGCACTACAATGAGCAGTTCTTC
CDR3aa: CASSLAREREHYNEQFF
v_gene: TRBV5-1
d_gene: TRBD2
abundance: few
j_gene: TRBJ2-1

CDR3nt: TGTGCCAGCAGCCACAGGGGGCTCGGTAATGAAAAACTGTTTTTT
CDR3aa: CASSHRGLGNEKLFF
v_gene: TRBV6-1
d_gene: TRBD1
abundance: few
j_gene: TRBJ1-4

CDR3nt: TGTGCCAGCAGTGACAGGTCGAGCTCCTACAATGAGCAGTTCTTC
CDR3aa: CASSDRSSSYNEQFF
v_gene: TRBV2
d_gene: .
abundance: many
j_gene: TRBJ2-1

CDR3nt: TGTGCCAGCAGTTTAGGCACTAGCGTCACAGATACGCAGTATTTT
CDR3aa: CASSLGTSVTDTQYF
v_gene: TRBV12-3/TRBV12-4
d_gene: TRBD2
abundance: many
j_gene: TRBJ2-3

CDR3nt: TGTGCCAGCAGCCCGGGACTAGCGGGAGGATCCTACAATGAGCAGTTCTTC
CDR3aa: CASSPGLAGGSYNEQFF
v_gene: TRBV6-2/TRBV6-3
d_gene: TRBD2
abundance: many
j_gene: TRBJ2-1

CDR3nt: TGTGCCAGCAGCCACGTTGACAGGGCCGGGAGAAAGGGAGGATACAATGAGCAGTTCTTC
CDR3aa: CASSHVDRAGRKGGYNEQFF
v_gene: TRBV3-1
d_gene: .
abundance: many
j_gene: TRBJ2-1

CDR3nt: TGTGCCAGCTCGATCACTAGCTTCGATGAGCAGTTCTTC
CDR3aa: CASSITSFDEQFF
v_gene: TRBV18
d_gene: .
abundance: .
j_gene: TRBJ2-1

CDR3nt: TGTGCCAGCAGCTTAGCGCCAGGGGCCAAAAACATTCAGTACTTC
CDR3aa: CASSLAPGAKNIQYF
v_gene: TRBV7-9
d_gene: .
abundance: .
j_gene: TRBJ2-4

CDR3nt: TGTGCCAGCAGTCCCGGGACAGGGGGCTATTCACCCCTCCACTTT
CDR3aa: CASSPGTGGYSPLHF
v_gene: TRBV27
d_gene: TRBD1
abundance: .
j_gene: TRBJ1-6

CDR3nt: TGTGCCAGCACCGCGGACAGCTCCTACGAGCAGTACTTC
CDR3aa: CASTADSSYEQYF
v_gene: TRBV12-3/TRBV12-4
d_gene: .
abundance: many
j_gene: TRBJ2-7

CDR3nt: TGTGCCAGCAGCCTCGGGACAGGAAAAGGAGGAAAAAACATTCAGTACTTC
CDR3aa: CASSLGTGKGGKNIQYF
v_gene: TRBV5-6
d_gene: TRBD1
abundance: few
j_gene: TRBJ2-4

CDR3nt: TGTGCCACCAGTGCAAGGGACAGGGACTCGAACGAGCAGTACTTC
CDR3aa: CATSARDRDSNEQYF
v_gene: TRBV24-1
d_gene: TRBD1
abundance: few
j_gene: TRBJ2-7

CDR3nt: TGTGCCAGTAGTATAGGGACAGGGGGCATCTACAATGAGCAGTTCTTC
CDR3aa: CASSIGTGGIYNEQFF
v_gene: TRBV19
d_gene: TRBD1
abundance: many
j_gene: TRBJ2-1

CDR3nt: TGTGCCAGCAGCAAATCTAGCACAGATACGCAGTATTTT
CDR3aa: CASSKSSTDTQYF
v_gene: TRBV7-3
d_gene: .
abundance: many
j_gene: TRBJ2-3

CDR3nt: TGTGCCAGCAGCTTAGTCTGGGGGGGACTAGCGTTCTACGAGCAGTACTTC
CDR3aa: CASSLVWGGLAFYEQYF
v_gene: TRBV11-2
d_gene: TRBD2
abundance: many
j_gene: TRBJ2-7

CDR3nt: TGTGCCTGGAGAGGGGACAGGGGTATTTACGAGCAGTACTTC
CDR3aa: CAWRGDRGIYEQYF
v_gene: TRBV30
d_gene: TRBD1
abundance: .
j_gene: TRBJ2-7